The 8 T cell receptor beta chains below come from one sample, sequenced in a study of response to subunit inactivated influenza vaccine. In TCRdb, the RT-PCR reads were re-called with MiXCR into one record per CDR3 protein. The table shows a few hundred thousand distinct CDR3 sequences, with about a fifth occurring only once. The input for sequencing was PBMCs from blood, taken about 20 months after vaccination. The receptors originated from a man in his fifties or sixties who received an inactivated influenza vaccine.

A single count supports this clonotype. This chain links TRBV12-3 or TRBV12-4 with TRBJ2-2; no firm D call. CDR3 length: 12 residues. Trimming took off 8 bases at V and 6 bases at J, with 10 bases between the two ends. CDR3 residues: CASVDRPGELFF. CDR3 nucleotides: TGTGCCAGCGTAGATCGCCCCGGGGAGCTGTTTTTT.

This clonotype was counted only a few times. The chain recombines TRBV6-1 with TRBJ2-1; TRBD1 aligns across 7 bases. The trim removed 5 bases at V and 5 bases at J, leaving 6 bases unmatched. This CDR3 is 14 amino acids long. The germline CDR1 and CDR2 sequences are MNHNS and SASEGT. CDR3 loop: CASSPNDRDNEQFF. CDR3 DNA sequence: TGTGCCAGCAGTCCCAATGACAGGGACAATGAGCAGTTCTTC.

The rearrangement joins TRBV7-2 to TRBJ1-2, with TRBD1 matching 8 bases. Trimming at V came to 4 bases and at J to 3 bases, leaving 7 bases not matched to a gene. Germline V gene data show CDR1 as SGHTA and CDR2 as FQGNSA. The CDR3 sequence is 15 residues long. The CDR3 DNA reads as TGTGCCAGCAGCTCCCGGACAGGGCCCCACTATGGCTACACCTTC. Translation gives CASSSRTGPHYGYTF.

The chain recombines TRBV5-1 with TRBJ2-1; TRBD1 might be the D (7 bases). V lost 3 bases, J lost 4 bases, and 11 bases lay in between. CDR3 length: 14 amino acids. The germline gives CDR1 SGHRS, CDR2 YFSETQ. The CDR3 DNA reads as TGCGCCAGCAGCTCGGGGGACAGTTACAATGAGCAGTTCTTC. Protein sequence: CASSSGDSYNEQFF. Supplemented by reference TRBV5-1 and TRBJ2-1, the full variable domain reads KAGVTQTPRYLIKTRGQQVTLSCSPISGHRSVSWYQQTPGQGLQFLFEYFSETQRNKGNFPGRFSGRQFSNSRSEMNVSTLELGDSALYLCASSSGDSYNEQFFGPGTRLTVL.

This clonotype appeared a few times. The chain has TRBV5-1 and TRBJ1-3; D remains unclear. V lost 2 bases to trimming and J lost 1 base, with 10 bases between them. This CDR3 comprises 15 residues. Germline-derived CDR1 and CDR2 are SGHRS and YFSETQ. The CDR3 region has the DNA TGCGCCAGCAGCTTTGGACGCGATTCTGGAAACACCATATATTTT. As protein: CASSFGRDSGNTIYF.

The chain joins TRBV5-5 to TRBJ1-5, with D tentatively TRBD1 (6 bases). This CDR3 spans 15 amino acids. In germline, CDR1 is SGHKS, CDR2 YYEKEE (reference sequence). The V end lost 4 bases, the J end lost 6 bases, and 17 bases lay between the germline ends. The CDR3: CASSTNTGYGQPQHF. DNA for the CDR3: TGTGCCAGCAGCACAAATACAGGGTACGGTCAGCCCCAGCATTTT. The variable domain in full, completed from reference TRBV5-5 and TRBJ1-5, reads DAGVTQSPTHLIKTRGQQVTLRCSPISGHKSVSWYQQVLGQGPQFIFQYYEKEERGRGNFPDRFSARQFPNYSSELNVNALLLGDSALYLCASSTNTGYGQPQHFGDGTRLSIL.

J is TRBJ2-7 and V is TRBV7-8; 8 bases fit TRBD2. The CDR3 is 15 amino acids. Germline CDR1 and CDR2: SGHVS and FQNEAQ. After removal of 1 base from V and 4 bases from J, the junction contained 6 bases not matched to a gene. Written as DNA, the CDR3 is TGTGCCAGCAGCTTAGTTAGCGGGGAGAGGTACGAGCAGTACTTC. It encodes CASSLVSGERYEQYF.

The chain recombines TRBV28 with TRBJ2-1; the match to TRBD2 covers 10 bases. After removal of 8 bases from V and 8 bases from J, the junction contained 15 bases not matched to a gene. In germline, CDR1 is MDHEN, CDR2 SYDVKM. The CDR3 length is 16 residues. DNA of the CDR3: TGTGCCAGCCGGAAGGGGCTAGCGGGAGTTGTGTATGAGCAGTTCTTC. Amino acid sequence: CASRKGLAGVVYEQFF.